This T cell receptor beta chain was captured by sequencing in a study of cytomegalovirus exposure and HLA in healthy donors. Study results and caveats: A previous analysis found most TCR beta V segments productive roughly 90% or roughly 30% of the time.

Turning to this clone: Its cognate antigen is unknown.

The PCR employed 60 Vbeta primers together with 13 Jbeta primers. Assay: immunoSEQ multiplex PCR; the TCRdb copy retains only in-frame clones and omits some. This table has approximately 150,000 clones, roughly 80% appearing once. The receptor was derived from a male donor in good health and CMV-seronegative. The sample was PBMCs.

The CDR3 loop reads CASRRGGTDTQYF. The CDR3 DNA reads TGTGCCAGCAGACGGGGGGGCACAGATACGCAGTATTTT. This sequence joins TRBV27 and TRBJ2-3; 7 bases line up with TRBD2. The CDR3 length is 13 residues. The V and J ends lost 6 bases and 1 base, in that order; junction bases with no gene match: 1. CDR1 and CDR2 from the germline V gene are MNHEY and SMNVEV (reference sequence).